This entry is about one T cell receptor (beta chain). With random hexamers, roughly 0.5 to 1 ug RNA was reverse transcribed. Via MiXCR, TCRdb re-called the immunoSEQ multiplex PCR reads, giving one row per CDR3 protein. Found here are roughly 190,000 distinct CDR3 sequences, 75% to 95% of them singletons; the top ten hold 0.085% to 0.1%. Patients with Susac syndrome met the recently defined diagnostic criteria for definite or probable disease. Negative isolation yielded CD8+ and CD4+ T cells; FACS enriched TEMRA cells. This specimen belongs to a study of CD8 T cells in Susac syndrome. The trim removed 4 bases at V and 0 bases at J, leaving 6 bases unmatched. Germline-derived CDR1 and CDR2 are SGHRS and YFSETQ. The CDR3 is 17 amino acids.

The rearrangement uses TRBV5-1 and TRBJ2-6, with 8 bases fitting TRBD1. The TCR comes from a human donor with Susac syndrome. Sequencing was carried out using CD4+ T cells from PBMCs. In nucleotides, the CDR3 is TGCGCCAGCAGCCATACCACAGGGGGCTCTGGGGCCAACGTCCTGACTTTC. As protein: CASSHTTGGSGANVLTF.